The entry that follows covers one TCR beta chain sequence. The target antigen is unknown. This entry belongs to a study of T cell clonotyping in hematopoietic cell transplantation. Study-level background: Recipient samples before transplant were obtained post-cytoreduction. Study-wide findings and caveats: Recipient TCR diversity dropped after transplant; expanded clonotypes rose from day 30 to 180. Few recipient clonotypes overlapped donors; over 95% were de novo at given depth.

Time point reported: recipient sample about 28 days before transplant, after cytoreduction. Assay: immunoSEQ multiplex PCR; the TCRdb copy retains only in-frame clones and omits some. The repertoire includes approximately 39,000 clones, approximately 95% of them detected once, and 1.5% to 2% sits in the top ten. V gave up 2 bases and J gave up 7 bases; unmatched junction bases: 1. The CDR3 runs 12 residues. The germline gives CDR1 MRHNA, CDR2 SNTAGT. This chain uses TRBV6-4 with TRBJ1-2; 7 bases map to TRBD1. The material sequenced was peripheral blood mononuclear cells, taken before stem cell transplant. The receptor was isolated from a man aged 40-49 years with chronic myeloid leukemia. Some clones in this sample may be carry-over from other donors' samples. The CDR3: CASSDQGGGYTF. The DNA of the CDR3 is TGTGCCAGCAGTGACCAGGGGGGTGGCTACACCTTC.